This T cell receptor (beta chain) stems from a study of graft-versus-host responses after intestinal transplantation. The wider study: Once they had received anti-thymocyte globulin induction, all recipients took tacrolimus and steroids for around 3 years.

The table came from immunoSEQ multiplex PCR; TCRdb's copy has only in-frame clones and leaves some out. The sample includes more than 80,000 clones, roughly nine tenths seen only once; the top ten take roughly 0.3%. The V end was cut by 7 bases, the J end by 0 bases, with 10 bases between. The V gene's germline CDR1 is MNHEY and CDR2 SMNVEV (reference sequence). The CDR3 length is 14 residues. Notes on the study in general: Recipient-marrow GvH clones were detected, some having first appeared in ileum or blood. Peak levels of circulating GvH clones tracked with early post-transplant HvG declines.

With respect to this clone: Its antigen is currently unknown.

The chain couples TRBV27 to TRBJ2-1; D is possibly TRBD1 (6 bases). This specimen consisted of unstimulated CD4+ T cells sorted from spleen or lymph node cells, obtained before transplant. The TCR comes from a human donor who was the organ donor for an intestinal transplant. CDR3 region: CASTGASSYNEQFF. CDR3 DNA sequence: TGTGCCAGCACAGGGGCCAGCTCCTACAATGAGCAGTTCTTC.